Below, 23 T cell receptor beta chains from the same sample are listed, as sequenced in a study of shared clonotypes between healthy human individuals. The assay was immunoSEQ multiplex PCR, and TCRdb's table has in-frame clones only and misses some. The sample carries about 490,000 clones, roughly 78% recorded once. Material: PBMCs. These TCRs come from a woman in her thirties or forties in good health. Some clones in this sample may be carry-over from other donors' samples.

This clone was seen a handful of times. The chain joins TRBV4-2 to TRBJ2-3, with TRBD2 identical over 15 bases. J was trimmed by 0 bases and V by 3 bases; bases with no gene match: 7. CDR1 is LGHNA and CDR2 is YNFKEQ in the germline V gene. The CDR3 extends over 19 amino acids. CDR3 nucleotides: TGTGCCAGCAGCCATAAGGGACTAGCGGGAGGACAGAGCACAGATACGCAGTATTTT. Its translation is CASSHKGLAGGQSTDTQYF.

This clone was recorded a few times. The chain carries TRBV18 and TRBJ2-3; 9 bases fit TRBD2. V trimming: 0 bases; J trimming: 6 bases; junction bases outside the gene matches: 10. Germline CDR1 and CDR2: KGHSH and LQKENI. The CDR3 loop spans 17 amino acids. CDR3 coding DNA: TGTGCCAGCTCACCACCGGGACTAGCTTTGCAAGGGGATACGCAGTATTTT. Its translation is CASSPPGLALQGDTQYF.

The chain combines TRBV7-2 with TRBJ2-5; TRBD2 is a possible D gene (6 bases). Germline V gives CDR1 SGHTA, CDR2 FQGNSA. CDR3 length equals 15 residues. Trimming shortened V by 5 bases and J by 4 bases, and 17 bases separated the two germline ends. CDR3 residues: CASSPTLAGGETQYF. CDR3 coding DNA: TGTGCCAGCAGCCCTACACTAGCCGGAGGAGAGACCCAGTACTTC.

A few counts support this clone. This chain uses TRBV6-6 with TRBJ2-1; D gene ambiguous. The CDR3 has 13 residues. Germline CDR1 is MNHNY and CDR2 is SVGAGI (reference sequence). V shed 5 bases and J shed 0 bases, with 5 bases lying between them. CDR3 residues: CASSTHSYNEQFF. DNA for the CDR3: TGTGCCAGCAGTACCCACTCCTACAATGAGCAGTTCTTC.

The chain employs TRBV5-4 and TRBJ2-7, with 9 bases that match TRBD2. The CDR3 length is 16 residues. V shed 4 bases and J 5 bases; nucleotides not matched to a gene: 13. Germline values: CDR1 SGHNT, CDR2 YYREEE (reference sequence). CDR3 sequence (DNA): TGTGCCAGCAGCCGCACCCATAGCGGGAGCCCCCACGAGCAGTACTTC. Translating it yields CASSRTHSGSPHEQYF.

The J gene is TRBJ1-5, the V gene TRBV19; TRBD1 matches 8 bases. CDR1 is LNHDA, CDR2 SQIVND, per germline (reference sequence). The CDR3 covers 15 residues. J gave up 1 base and V 1 base, and 0 bases lay outside the gene matches. CDR3 amino acids: CASSIGTGSNQPQHF. The CDR3 coding sequence is TGTGCCAGTAGTATAGGGACAGGGAGCAATCAGCCCCAGCATTTT.

The V and J genes are TRBV7-9 and TRBJ2-2; 7 nucleotides match TRBD1. Trimming took 5 bases from V and 3 from J; bases not matched to a gene: 9. The CDR3 runs to 16 residues. Germline V gives CDR1 SEHNR, CDR2 FQNEAQ (reference sequence). The CDR3 loop reads CASSQLRDSYTGELFF. CDR3 coding DNA: TGTGCCAGCAGCCAGCTCCGGGACAGCTACACCGGGGAGCTGTTTTTT.

CDR3 loop: CASSLFHLDSYNEQFF. In nucleotides, the CDR3 is TGTGCCAGCAGCTTATTCCATTTGGACAGCTACAATGAGCAGTTCTTC. The genes are TRBV7-8 and TRBJ2-1, with a tentative D call TRBD1 (6 bases). This CDR3 is built from 16 residues. Germline assignment: CDR1 SGHVS and CDR2 FQNEAQ. Trimming took 2 bases from V and 3 from J, leaving 14 bases between them.

The chain joins TRBV5-1 to TRBJ1-5, with 10 nucleotides matching TRBD1. The CDR3 is 15 amino acids. Germline-derived CDR1 and CDR2 are SGHRS and YFSETQ. Trimming cost V 0 bases and J 7 bases; bases outside gene matches: 4. CDR3 amino acids: CASSLGTGGWQPQHF. CDR3 DNA: TGCGCCAGCAGCTTGGGGACAGGGGGTTGGCAGCCCCAGCATTTT.

V gene TRBV11-2 combines with J gene TRBJ2-3; no reliable D call. The CDR3 loop spans 13 amino acids. CDR1 and CDR2 from the germline V gene are SGHAT and FQNNGV. Deletions cut 3 bases from V and 1 base from J, with 5 bases between. The CDR3 region has the DNA TGTGCCAGCAGCTTCCCGGGCACAGATACGCAGTATTTT. It is translated as CASSFPGTDTQYF.

The rearrangement joins TRBV7-7 to TRBJ2-2, with D unclear. V lost 5 bases and J lost 6, with 13 bases in between. This CDR3 region has 14 residues. Germline V CDR1 and CDR2: SSHAT, FNYEAQ (reference sequence). CDR3 region: CASSPDRPPGELFF. The CDR3 DNA is TGTGCCAGCAGCCCCGATCGGCCGCCCGGGGAGCTGTTTTTT.

The chain recombines TRBV28 with TRBJ2-7, with 9 bases fitting TRBD2. The CDR3 totals 16 residues. V lost 6 bases and J lost 2; bases outside the gene matches: 11. CDR1 MDHEN and CDR2 SYDVKM come from the germline V gene. In nucleotides, the CDR3 is TGTGCCAGCAGCAACGTCCGGGCTAGCGGGGCCTACGAGCAGTACTTC. Protein sequence: CASSNVRASGAYEQYF. Together with reference TRBV28 and TRBJ2-7, the CDR3 gives the full variable domain: DVKVTQSSRYLVKRTGEKVFLECVQDMDHENMFWYRQDPGLGLRLIYFSYDVKMKEKGDIPEGYSVSREKKERFSLILESASTNQTSMYLCASSNVRASGAYEQYFGPGTRLTVT.

The chain recombines TRBV11-3 with TRBJ2-5; D is uncertain. The last part of the DNA fits TRBJ2-7 better; the J call may be wrong. The V gene's germline CDR1 is SGHNT and CDR2 YENEEA. CDR3 length: 11 amino acids. As DNA, the CDR3 is TGTGCCAGCAGCGGAAAGGACGAGCAGTACTTC. Its translation is CASSGKDEQYF.

The rearrangement uses TRBV7-6 and TRBJ2-5; D not certain. V shed 6 bases and J shed 5 bases, with 10 bases lying between them. Per the germline V gene, CDR1 is SGHVS and CDR2 is FNYEAQ. The CDR3 sequence is 12 residues long. CDR3: CASRKARETQYF. In DNA form, the CDR3 reads TGTGCCAGCAGGAAGGCCCGGGAGACCCAGTACTTC.

The genes are TRBV7-9 and TRBJ1-1; D is possibly TRBD1 (5 bases). CDR1 and CDR2 (germline): SEHNR, FQNEAQ (reference sequence). Trimming took off 5 bases at V and 2 bases at J, with 21 bases between the two ends. CDR3 length: 17 amino acids. The CDR3 DNA reads TGTGCCAGCAGCCGACACCACGGGACTCGAATTAACACTGAAGCTTTCTTT. Residues: CASSRHHGTRINTEAFF.

The chain is built from TRBV11-2 and TRBJ2-6; TRBD2 is a possible D gene (6 bases). Germline V lookup: CDR1 SGHAT, CDR2 FQNNGV. The CDR3 runs to 17 residues. Trimming removed 0 bases from V and 0 bases from J, with 9 bases in between. CDR3 coding DNA: TGTGCCAGCAGCTTAGATCGGGGGAGCTCTGGGGCCAACGTCCTGACTTTC. It specifies CASSLDRGSSGANVLTF.

This clone was counted at least ten times. The chain has TRBV15 and TRBJ1-5; TRBD1 matches 7 bases. Germline V gives CDR1 LNHNV, CDR2 YYDKDF (reference sequence). This CDR3 has 16 residues. V gave up 2 bases and J gave up 4 bases; unmatched junction bases: 8. In nucleotides, the CDR3 is TGTGCCACCAGCAGACGGGCAGGGGGTGGAAATCAGCCCCAGCATTTT. Translated, it gives CATSRRAGGGNQPQHF.

This clone was detected a few times. This CDR3 is also generated by other DNA sequences in the sample. This chain joins TRBV14 and TRBJ2-7; no clear D gene. Trimming took 1 base from V and 4 from J, leaving 2 bases between them. The CDR3 is 11 residues long. From germline, CDR1 is SGHDN and CDR2 FVKESK. CDR3 in amino acids: CASSQVYEQYF. CDR3 DNA sequence: TGTGCCAGCAGCCAAGTTTACGAGCAGTACTTC.

Here the CDR3 DNA reads TGTGCCAGCAGCCCCCCGGGACAGGGGGGAGTTGGCTACACCTTC. It codes for CASSPPGQGGVGYTF. The chain carries TRBV7-9 and TRBJ1-2; 11 bases match TRBD1. Germline loops: CDR1 SEHNR, CDR2 FQNEAQ (reference sequence). V lost 5 bases and J lost 7; bases outside the gene matches: 9. The CDR3 contains 15 residues.

The CDR3, as DNA: TGTGCCACGGGGACCTTCTCTGGAAACACCATATATTTT. This sequence encodes CATGTFSGNTIYF. The chain recombines TRBV19 with TRBJ1-3; a possible D gene is TRBD1 (5 bases). Looked up from germline, CDR1 is LNHDA and CDR2 is SQIVND (reference sequence). Trimming pared 10 bases from V and 0 bases from J, leaving 10 bases between. The CDR3 runs to 13 residues.

V gene TRBV5-8 combines with J gene TRBJ1-6, with 8 bases lining up with TRBD1. This CDR3 is built from 15 residues. Germline trimming cut 0 bases from V and 10 bases from J; bases unmatched to any gene: 6. Germline V lookup: CDR1 SGHTS, CDR2 YDEGEE. This CDR3 reads CASSLVQGAWSPLHF. The CDR3 DNA reads as TGTGCCAGCAGCTTGGTGCAGGGGGCCTGGTCACCCCTCCACTTT.

The chain is built from TRBV5-6 and TRBJ2-5, with D perhaps matching TRBD1 (5 bases). CDR1 is SGHDT, CDR2 YYEEEE, per germline. The CDR3 contains 14 residues. Trimming took 0 bases from V and 5 from J, leaving 11 bases between them. In nucleotides, the CDR3 is TGTGCCAGCAGCTTGGAGGGGTTTTACGAGACCCAGTACTTC. It is translated as CASSLEGFYETQYF.

The rearrangement uses TRBV19 and TRBJ1-5; TRBD1 agrees at 8 bases. The CDR3 has 16 residues. Trimming took 10 bases from V and 0 from J; bases not matched to a gene: 11. Germline loops: CDR1 LNHDA, CDR2 SQIVND (reference sequence). CDR3 bases: TGTGCCACCTCGGGACAGGCGGGATATAGCAATCAGCCCCAGCATTTT. This codes for CATSGQAGYSNQPQHF.